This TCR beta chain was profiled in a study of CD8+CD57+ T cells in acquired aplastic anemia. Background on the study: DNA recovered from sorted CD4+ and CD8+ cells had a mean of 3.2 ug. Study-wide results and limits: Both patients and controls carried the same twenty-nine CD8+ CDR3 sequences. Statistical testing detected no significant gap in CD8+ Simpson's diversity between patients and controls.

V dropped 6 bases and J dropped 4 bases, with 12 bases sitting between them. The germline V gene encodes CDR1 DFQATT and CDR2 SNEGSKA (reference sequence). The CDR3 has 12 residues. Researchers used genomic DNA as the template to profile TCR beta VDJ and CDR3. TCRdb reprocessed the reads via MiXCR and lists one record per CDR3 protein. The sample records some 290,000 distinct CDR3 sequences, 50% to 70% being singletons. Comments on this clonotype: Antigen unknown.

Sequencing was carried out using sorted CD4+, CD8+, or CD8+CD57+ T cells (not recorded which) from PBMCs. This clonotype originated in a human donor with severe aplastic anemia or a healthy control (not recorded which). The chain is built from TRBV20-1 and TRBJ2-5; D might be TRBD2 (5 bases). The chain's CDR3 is CSAPLGSETQYF. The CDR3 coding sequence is TGCAGTGCCCCACTAGGGTCAGAGACCCAGTACTTC.